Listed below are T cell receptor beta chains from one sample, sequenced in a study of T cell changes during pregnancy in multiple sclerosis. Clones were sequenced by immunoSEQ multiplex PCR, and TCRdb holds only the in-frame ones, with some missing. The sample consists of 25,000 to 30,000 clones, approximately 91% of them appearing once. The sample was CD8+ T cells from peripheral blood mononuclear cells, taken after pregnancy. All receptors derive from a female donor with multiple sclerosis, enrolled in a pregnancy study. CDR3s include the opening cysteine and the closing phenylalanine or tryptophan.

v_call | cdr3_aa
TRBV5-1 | CASSLYQGTYEQYF
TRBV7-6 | CASSPRGGQPQHF
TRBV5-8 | CASSLAGGGNVNEQFF
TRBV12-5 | CASVWEGPNTEAFF
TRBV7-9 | CASSLLSGTQADEQYF
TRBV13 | CASSSWTSPEQYF
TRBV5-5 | CASSLPRGQENTEAFF
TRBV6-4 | CASTAGDNTEAFF
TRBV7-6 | CASSLGQGALYEQYF
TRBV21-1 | CASSIGRMGNQPQHF
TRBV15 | CATSRTSGNPYEQYF
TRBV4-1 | CASSQLPQAGAFF
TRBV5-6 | CASTPSGGPYNEQFF
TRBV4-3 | CASSQISLLEGPYNEQFF
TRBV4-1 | CASSQDTSGRDEQYF
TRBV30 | CAWSYAGPYEQYF
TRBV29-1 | CSVDSNYGYTF
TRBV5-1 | CASSSAGVAGLRTDTQYF
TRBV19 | CASSIGENEQFF
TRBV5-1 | CASSDWTGEAGEQYF
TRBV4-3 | CASSQSGGGSYNEQFF
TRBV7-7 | CASMAKREGGTDTQYF
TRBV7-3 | CASSKTGTSSNEQFF
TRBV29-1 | CSVEGDRDSSYEQYF
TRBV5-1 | CASSSKPTGREQYF
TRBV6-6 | CASRGGEQFF
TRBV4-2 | CASGYSGTGDEQYF
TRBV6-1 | CATQVVGVTEAFF
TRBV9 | CASSDPILIESSSTDTQYF
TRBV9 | CASSARSGTPSYEQYF
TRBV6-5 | CASIFRNEQFF
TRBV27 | CASRQTSGRTYNEQFF
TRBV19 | CASSLGGQELEDEQFF
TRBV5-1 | CASSGTGQETQYF
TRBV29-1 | CSVEEDNYGYTF
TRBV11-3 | CASSPPVGANVLTF
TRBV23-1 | CASRRQGASSGNTIYF
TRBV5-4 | CASSPGTDSYEQYF
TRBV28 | CASSLFGQGADTEAFF
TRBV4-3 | CASSQEFLDSSGELFF
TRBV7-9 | CASSRSYNEQFF
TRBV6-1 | CASSGGRQGYIPHEQYF
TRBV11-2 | CASSLDILAYEQYF
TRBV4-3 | CASSQGWPDSYNEQFF
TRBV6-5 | CASSYSPAGELFF
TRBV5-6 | CASSQRGGSANEQFF
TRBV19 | CASSIGKGLNTEAFF
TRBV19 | CASSIGQTEAFF
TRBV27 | CASSSRLAGGPDSYEQYF
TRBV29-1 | CSGIGRGQDEQYF
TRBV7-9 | CASSPLGDMATFENTEAFF
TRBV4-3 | CASSQDSSGRARYNEQFF
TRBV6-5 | CASRAGQGNTEAFF